One sample yielded the 18 T cell receptor beta chains listed below, sequenced in a study of regulatory T cells in long-lasting Graves disease. The time point: persistent/refractory GD, antithyroid drugs over 5 years with positive TRAb. The TCR library was prepared using RNA isolated from PBMCs. Sequencing libraries for TCR beta were prepared with iRepertoire HTBI primers and Arm-PCR of CDR3 regions. A single record per CDR3 protein comes from TCRdb applying MiXCR to the multiplex PCR reads. The sample has 400,000 to 500,000 distinct CDR3 sequences; around a fifth are singletons. The source was peripheral blood mononuclear cells (PBMCs), collected when the disease was refractory, from a patient treated with antithyroid drugs. Source of these receptors: a female donor with Graves disease.

As regards this clonotype: A much larger clonotype is one base distant, so this may be a read error. The CDR3 region is CASRRAGVGELFF. The CDR3 DNA sequence: TGTGCCAGCAGAAGGGCAGGGGTCGGGGAGCTGTTTTTT. This chain links TRBV27 with TRBJ2-2; tentative D call: TRBD1 (6 bases). Germline V gene lookup returns CDR1 MNHEY and CDR2 SMNVEV (reference sequence). The CDR3 runs to 13 residues. V shed 6 bases and J shed 7 bases, with 12 bases lying between them.

This chain uses TRBV7-9 with TRBJ2-2; D is unclear. The CDR3 spans 16 residues. The V and J ends lost 5 bases and 4 bases respectively, with 17 bases between them. Germline V CDR1 and CDR2: SEHNR, FQNEAQ (reference sequence). For the CDR3, the DNA is TGTGCCAGCAGCCTCCTTAGTGTTGTGGGCACCGGGGAGCTGTTTTTT. It codes for CASSLLSVVGTGELFF.

There are many counts of this clonotype. The junction departs from germline at one end; a sequencing error may be responsible. V and J are TRBV6-1 and TRBJ2-7; TRBD2 matches at 7 bases. Germline V lookup: CDR1 MNHNS, CDR2 SASEGT. The CDR3 loop spans 13 amino acids. CDR3 amino acids: CASRTTSSNEQYF. CDR3 DNA: TGTGCCAGCAGAACGACTAGCTCCAACGAGCAGTACTTC.

This clonotype was seen a handful of times. The chain uses TRBV11-2 and TRBJ2-1; D is unclear. V was pared by 4 bases and J by 9 bases, with 10 bases between. The length of the CDR3 is 12 residues. CDR1 is SGHAT and CDR2 is FQNNGV in the germline V gene. DNA for the CDR3: TGTGCCAGCAGCTCTCGAAGTCTTGAGCAGTTCTTC. Its protein product is CASSSRSLEQFF.

This clonotype was recorded only once. The rearrangement links TRBV30 to TRBJ2-7, with D unresolved. The CDR3 runs to 15 residues. V was cut by 0 bases and J by 6 bases, with 18 bases left in between. Germline V gene lookup returns CDR1 GTSNPN and CDR2 SVGIG (reference sequence). CDR3 amino acids: CAWSVDPGQVAEQYF. DNA of the CDR3: TGTGCCTGGAGTGTGGATCCAGGTCAAGTAGCCGAGCAGTACTTC.

This clonotype showed up many times. The gene calls are TRBV12-3 or TRBV12-4 and TRBJ1-6, with 8 bases that match TRBD1. The CDR3 loop spans 13 amino acids. J lost 9 bases, V lost 8 bases, and 6 bases had no gene match. In nucleotides, the CDR3 is TGTGCCAGCGCAGCAGGGGGCGGTTCACCCCTCCACTTT. It encodes CASAAGGGSPLHF.

This clonotype was found many times. This chain links TRBV27 with TRBJ2-5; D gene ambiguous. The CDR3 length is 14 residues. Trimming shortened V by 4 bases and J by 2 bases, and 11 bases separated the two germline ends. Germline-derived CDR1 and CDR2 are MNHEY and SMNVEV (reference sequence). The CDR3 DNA reads TGTGCCAGCAGTTCAACAGCCATGCAAGAGACCCAGTACTTC. Translated: CASSSTAMQETQYF.

The V and J genes are TRBV12-3 or TRBV12-4 and TRBJ1-1; D remains ambiguous. This CDR3 spans 13 amino acids. Trimming removed 3 bases at V and 1 base at J, with 6 bases between. CDR3 residues: CASSFPQNTEAFF. CDR3 bases: TGTGCCAGCAGTTTTCCCCAGAACACTGAAGCTTTCTTT.

This clonotype was found a few times. This rearrangement joins TRBV5-1 to TRBJ2-7; D possibly corresponds to TRBD1 (6 bases). CDR3 length equals 14 residues. The germline CDR1 and CDR2 sequences are SGHRS and YFSETQ. V was shortened by 0 bases and J by 3 bases, with 10 bases between the two germline ends. This chain's CDR3 is CASSLAGTHYEQYF. As DNA, the CDR3 is TGCGCCAGCAGCTTGGCTGGGACACACTACGAGCAGTACTTC.

This clonotype was detected many times. V usage is TRBV2 and J usage is TRBJ2-3; 14 bases fit TRBD2. V dropped 4 bases and J dropped 3; count of bases not matched to a gene: 3. The CDR3 sequence is 16 residues long. CDR1 is SNHLY and CDR2 is FYNNEI in the germline V gene. The CDR3 spells CASSAGTSGRTDTQYF. The CDR3 coding sequence is TGTGCCAGCAGTGCGGGGACTAGCGGGAGAACAGATACGCAGTATTTT.

In its sample, this clonotype was seen many times. The chain combines TRBV28 with TRBJ2-2; 7 bases fit TRBD2. The CDR3 has 17 residues. With 4 bases clipped from V and 6 bases from J, the junction kept 14 bases outside the gene matches. Germline loops: CDR1 MDHEN, CDR2 SYDVKM. CDR3 sequence: CASSYRSAGVGAGELFF. The CDR3 DNA is TGTGCCAGCAGTTATCGTTCGGCGGGAGTAGGGGCCGGGGAGCTGTTTTTT.

This clonotype was found a few times. The gene calls are TRBV24-1 and TRBJ1-5; 9 bases fit TRBD1. This CDR3 has 13 residues. Germline loops: CDR1 KGHDR, CDR2 SFDVKD. Losses at the gene ends were 11 bases for V and 4 bases for J; bases not matched to a gene: 5. This chain's CDR3 is CARVDRGNQPQHF. CDR3 nucleotides: TGTGCCAGAGTCGACAGGGGGAATCAGCCCCAGCATTTT.

To note about this clonotype: A much more abundant neighbour one base away suggests this may be a read error. The chain joins TRBV25-1 to TRBJ1-2, with TRBD1 as a possible D gene (6 bases). The V gene's germline CDR1 is MGHDK and CDR2 SYGVNS. CDR3 length: 12 residues. In nucleotides, the CDR3 is TGTCCCAGCAGTGACAGGTGGCATGGCTACACCTTC. Amino acids: CPSSDRWHGYTF.

The chain employs TRBV4-1 and TRBJ1-6, with TRBD1 matching 10 bases. Germline assignment: CDR1 MGHRA and CDR2 YSYEKL. The CDR3 is 15 amino acids. Trimming took 4 bases from V and 4 from J; bases not matched to a gene: 1. In DNA, the CDR3 is TGCGCCAGCAGCCGACAGGGGGCGTATAATTCACCCCTCCACTTT. This sequence encodes CASSRQGAYNSPLHF.

This clonotype has ten or more counts. The CDR3 region has the DNA TGTGCCAGCAGTGAATTGGTGGGACTTTTCTACGAGCAGTACTTC. Its translation: CASSELVGLFYEQYF. V gene TRBV2 combines with J gene TRBJ2-7; D is perhaps TRBD2 (6 bases). Germline CDR1 and CDR2: SNHLY and FYNNEI. V shed 2 bases and J shed 3 bases, with 14 bases lying between them. This CDR3 has 15 residues. The whole variable domain, filled in from reference TRBV2 and TRBJ2-7, reads EPEVTQTPSHQVTQMGQEVILRCVPISNHLYFYWYRQILGQKVEFLVSFYNNEISEKSEIFDDQFSVERPDGSNFTLKIRSTKLEDSAMYFCASSELVGLFYEQYFGPGTRLTVT.

J is TRBJ2-7 and V is TRBV5-4; TRBD1 matches 7 bases. CDR1 is SGHNT and CDR2 is YYREEE in the germline V gene (reference sequence). V lost 4 bases to trimming and J lost 3 bases; unmatched junction nucleotides: 10. The CDR3 is made up of 15 amino acids. The CDR3 DNA follows: TGTGCCAGCAGCCCCAACCGGGACAGTGTCTACGAGCAGTACTTC. Translating gives CASSPNRDSVYEQYF.

In this sample, this clonotype turned up many times. The chain uses TRBV20-1 and TRBJ2-4; the D call may be TRBD1 or TRBD2 (5 bases each). The CDR3 loop spans 13 amino acids. Trimming removed 6 bases at V and 2 bases at J, with 11 bases between. Germline-derived CDR1 and CDR2 are DFQATT and SNEGSKA (reference sequence). CDR3 in amino acids: CSAQRGTKNIQYF. The CDR3 DNA follows: TGCAGTGCGCAACGGGGCACCAAAAACATTCAGTACTTC.

In its sample, this clonotype was seen many times. The CDR3 DNA reads as TGTGCCAGCAGCGAAACGCCTGGGGGCTATGGCTACACCTTC. Translation: CASSETPGGYGYTF. This chain links TRBV6-1 with TRBJ1-2, with a possible D match to TRBD1 (5 bases). Germline-derived CDR1 and CDR2 are MNHNS and SASEGT. Trimming shortened V by 6 bases and J by 4 bases, and 15 bases separated the two germline ends. The CDR3 totals 14 residues.